A selection of T cell receptor beta chains follows, all from one sample in a study of T cell responses to AZD1222 COVID-19 vaccine. Some clones are missing from TCRdb's copy, which holds only in-frame ones; the method was immunoSEQ multiplex PCR. The sample lists some 200,000 clones, 88% occurring once. Sequenced here: peripheral blood, sampled 28 days after the second AZD1222 dose. Source of these receptors: an adult who received the AZD1222 COVID-19 vaccine. Both conserved end residues are part of each CDR3. The D gene is left open where the match is weak.

v_call,j_call,d_call,cdr3_aa
TRBV9,TRBJ2-7,TRBD2,CASSVGLGSGREYEQYF
TRBV5-1,TRBJ1-4,TRBD1,CASRVLGQTNEKLFF
TRBV7-9,TRBJ2-2,TRBD2,CASSGRSGELFF
TRBV12-1,TRBJ2-2,NA,CASSWGPVGTGELFF
TRBV28,TRBJ1-3,TRBD1,CASNQGGSGNTIYF
TRBV5-6,TRBJ1-2,NA,CASSLSGVRGYTF
TRBV6-1,TRBJ1-2,NA,CASSERARNYGYTF
TRBV19,TRBJ2-7,TRBD1,CASSDRGLTYEQYF
TRBV4-3,TRBJ2-5,NA,CASSPLAGQHQTQYF
TRBV24-1,TRBJ2-5,TRBD2,CATSESGGQETQYF
TRBV28,TRBJ1-6,NA,CASRDYVRDSPLHF
TRBV5-1,TRBJ2-2,NA,CASSLGQTGELFF
TRBV27,TRBJ2-3,NA,CASSLSQITDTQYF
TRBV28,TRBJ2-7,TRBD2,CASSSIGTTPHEQYF
TRBV7-3,TRBJ2-7,NA,CASSLTSGAARGEQYF
TRBV30,TRBJ1-5,NA,CAWSVMMGNQPQHF
TRBV18,TRBJ2-2,NA,CASSPYTGELFF
TRBV7-9,TRBJ1-5,TRBD1,CASSRTGGDQPQHF
TRBV27,TRBJ1-2,TRBD1,CASSLLEGGGYGYTF
TRBV7-2,TRBJ1-5,NA,CASSPRGDVQHF
TRBV19,TRBJ2-1,TRBD2,CASSIDRGGRGAYNEQFF
TRBV10-3,TRBJ2-7,NA,CAISEGQSYEQYF
TRBV7-8,TRBJ1-2,NA,CASSPTRALPNYGYTF
TRBV2,TRBJ1-2,NA,CASSLQGANYGYTF
TRBV24-1,TRBJ2-2,NA,CATSDSILVTGELFF
TRBV5-1,TRBJ2-3,NA,CASSDDRASTDTQYF
TRBV7-9,TRBJ2-2,NA,CASSLAQRHGELFF
TRBV7-2,TRBJ2-2,TRBD1,CASSFPGQGSSGELFF